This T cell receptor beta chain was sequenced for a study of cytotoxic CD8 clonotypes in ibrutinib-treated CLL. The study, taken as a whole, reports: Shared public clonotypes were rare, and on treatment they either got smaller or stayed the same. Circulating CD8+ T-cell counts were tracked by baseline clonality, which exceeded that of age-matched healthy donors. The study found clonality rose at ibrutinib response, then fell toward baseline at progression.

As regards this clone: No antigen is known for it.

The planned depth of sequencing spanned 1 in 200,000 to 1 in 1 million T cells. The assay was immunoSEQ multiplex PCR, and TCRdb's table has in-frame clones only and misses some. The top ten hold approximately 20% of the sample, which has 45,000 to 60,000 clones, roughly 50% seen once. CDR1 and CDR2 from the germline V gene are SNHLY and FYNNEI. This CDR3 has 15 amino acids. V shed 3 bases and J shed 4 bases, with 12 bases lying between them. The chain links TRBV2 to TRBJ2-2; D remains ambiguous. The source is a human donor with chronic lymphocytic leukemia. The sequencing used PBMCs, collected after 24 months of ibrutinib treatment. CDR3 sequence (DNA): TGTGCCAGCAGTGAGATATGGCAGATCACCGGGGAGCTGTTTTTT. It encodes CASSEIWQITGELFF.